The present entry profiles one T cell receptor (beta chain) with its context. Assay used: immunoSEQ multiplex PCR; TCRdb lists only in-frame clones, some missing. This sample has tens of thousands of clones, with 87% found just once. This sample is part of a study of T cells in localized non-small cell lung cancer. Germline V gene sequence: CDR1 WSHSY, CDR2 SAAADI. The length of the CDR3 is 15 residues. V was pared by 4 bases and J by 2 bases, with 12 bases between. The sequence derives from a woman aged 40-69 years with stage I lung adenocarcinoma. V gene TRBV10-2 combines with J gene TRBJ1-3; possibly TRBD1 for D (5 bases). The sequencing used peripheral blood, collected before any cancer treatment. The CDR3 coding sequence is TGCGCCAGCAGTGCTGGGGGATCGCCTGGAAACACCATATATTTT. It is translated as CASSAGGSPGNTIYF.